The rows below give T cell receptor beta chains drawn from one sample of a study of vaccination effects on CD4 cells after COVID-19. These receptors' antigens are unknown. Sequencing used immunoSEQ multiplex PCR; TCRdb keeps in-frame clones, though not all of them. The data hold roughly 25,000 clones, with about two thirds observed a single time. Sample: CD4+ T cells from PBMCs cultured with SARS-CoV-2 spike peptides, taken before COVID-19 vaccination. All receptors derive from a human donor who received a COVID-19 vaccine. The CDR3 runs from the conserved cysteine through the conserved F or W. Fields, in order: V gene, J gene, CDR3 length, CDR3 protein.

>TRBV25-1|TRBJ1-4|13
CASRRDSSEKLFF
>TRBV28|TRBJ1-1|12
CASNVGNTEAFF
>TRBV6-1|TRBJ1-1|13
CASSDYERSLAFF
>TRBV28|TRBJ1-2|14
CASTVGRMGWGYTF
>TRBV10-2|TRBJ1-6|14
CASSEFGYNSPLHF
>TRBV6-5|TRBJ2-7|14
CASSTGRGYYEQYF
>TRBV19|TRBJ1-5|14
CASTGTVSNQPQHF
>TRBV24-1|TRBJ2-5|15
CATSESGRGQETQYF
>TRBV11-2|TRBJ1-4|16
CASSRQGFGKNEKLFF
>TRBV12-3/TRBV12-4|TRBJ2-7|13
CASSFGTAYEQYF
>TRBV11-2|TRBJ2-5|13
CASSPGQFPTQYF
>TRBV30|TRBJ1-2|13
CAWSVPASGKHTF
>TRBV4-2|TRBJ2-1|16
CASSQIRGRVYNEQFF
>TRBV7-9|TRBJ1-3|15
CASSLRGISGNTIYF
>TRBV2|TRBJ1-3|18
CASSETGQGLLSGNTIYF
>TRBV6-5|TRBJ2-3|15
CASSPPGQGTDTQYF
>TRBV10-1|TRBJ2-3|13
CASSAADTDTQYF
>TRBV27|TRBJ1-1|13
CASRLQGKTEAFF
>TRBV7-6|TRBJ1-2|15
CASSLARSGQGAYTF
>TRBV14|TRBJ2-3|14
CASSQDHSGNTQYF
>TRBV27|TRBJ2-1|15
CASRDAGTGNNEQFF
>TRBV5-1|TRBJ2-1|18
CASSHRRQGERSYNEQFF
>TRBV5-1|TRBJ1-1|11
CASRGETEAFF
>TRBV7-9|TRBJ1-5|15
CASSEGTYSNQPQHF
>TRBV5-6|TRBJ2-5|13
CASSLFETETQYF
>TRBV19|TRBJ2-1|15
CASTGAGGVHNEQFF
>TRBV3-1/TRBV3-2|TRBJ2-7|17
CASSQGRSTYVIYEQYF
>TRBV29-1|TRBJ1-1|12
CSVFLGGTEAFF
>TRBV6-5|TRBJ1-5|13
CASRKQGKEAQHF
>TRBV19|TRBJ2-7|15
CASSILAASSYEQYF
>TRBV5-4|TRBJ2-2|12
CASSLEYGELFF
>TRBV1|TRBJ2-1|16
CTSSQRVGGPDKKQFF
>TRBV6-6|TRBJ1-1|16
CASRDRGLLGNTEAFF
>TRBV27|TRBJ2-5|15
CASSLVSQPRETQYF
>TRBV19|TRBJ2-7|15
CASSIGETGSYEQYF
>TRBV5-4|TRBJ2-5|14
CASSFEAVQETQYF
>TRBV28|TRBJ2-1|16
CASSLSFGAPYNEQFF
>TRBV29-1|TRBJ2-5|14
CSVEDRGVQETQYF
>TRBV5-5|TRBJ1-4|15
CASSLRGGFDEKLFF
>TRBV6-1|TRBJ1-2|15
CASSENRDGRYGYTF
>TRBV19|TRBJ1-2|14
CASSIGDSFYGYTF
>TRBV6-5|TRBJ1-6|13
CASTRDDNSPLHF
>TRBV5-1|TRBJ2-5|15
CASSSTGGSLETQYF
>TRBV30|TRBJ2-5|15
CAWSEGMGPQETQYF
>TRBV11-1|TRBJ2-1|15
CASSLLTSGINEQFF
>TRBV2|TRBJ1-1|13
CASRLQGEIEAFF
>TRBV3-1/TRBV3-2|TRBJ1-3|16
CASSQGLLITGNTIYF
>TRBV6-6|TRBJ1-3|16
CASSYQGPSNGNTIYF
>TRBV5-1|TRBJ2-3|15
CASSSGTGNTDTQYF
>TRBV7-2|TRBJ1-4|15
CASSLARQTNEKLFF
>TRBV3-1/TRBV3-2|TRBJ2-3|14
CASSPGLGTDTQYF
>TRBV4-1|TRBJ2-1|16
CASSQGGRGYLNEQFF
>TRBV4-2|TRBJ2-7|17
CASSQDLGGGLSYEQYF
>TRBV5-1|TRBJ2-7|15
CASNSGVRVKVEQYF
>TRBV5-1|TRBJ2-1|14
CASNSGTGDNEQFF
>TRBV5-4|TRBJ2-7|15
CASSSENRAAYEQYF
>TRBV10-1|TRBJ1-5|12
CASSVGNQPQHF
>TRBV19|TRBJ2-7|14
CASSLRQGATEQYF
>TRBV3-1/TRBV3-2|TRBJ2-1|16
CASSQDYQRERDEQFF